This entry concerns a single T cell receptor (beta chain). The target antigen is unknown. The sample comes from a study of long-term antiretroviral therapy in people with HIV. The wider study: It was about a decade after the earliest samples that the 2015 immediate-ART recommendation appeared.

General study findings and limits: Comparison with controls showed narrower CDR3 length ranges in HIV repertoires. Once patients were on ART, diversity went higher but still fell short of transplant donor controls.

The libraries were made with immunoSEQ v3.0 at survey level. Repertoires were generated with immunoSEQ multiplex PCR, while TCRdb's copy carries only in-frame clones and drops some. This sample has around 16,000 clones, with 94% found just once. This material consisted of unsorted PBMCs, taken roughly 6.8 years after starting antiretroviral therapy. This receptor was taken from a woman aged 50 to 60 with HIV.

CDR3 amino acids: CASSQELGNEQYF. CDR3 sequence (DNA): TGCGCCAGCAGCCAAGAATTGGGGAATGAGCAGTACTTC. J is TRBJ2-7 and V is TRBV4-3; D ambiguous. V was shortened by 0 bases and J by 7 bases, with 10 bases between the two germline ends. The germline V gene encodes CDR1 LGHNA and CDR2 YSLEER. This CDR3 is 13 amino acids long.